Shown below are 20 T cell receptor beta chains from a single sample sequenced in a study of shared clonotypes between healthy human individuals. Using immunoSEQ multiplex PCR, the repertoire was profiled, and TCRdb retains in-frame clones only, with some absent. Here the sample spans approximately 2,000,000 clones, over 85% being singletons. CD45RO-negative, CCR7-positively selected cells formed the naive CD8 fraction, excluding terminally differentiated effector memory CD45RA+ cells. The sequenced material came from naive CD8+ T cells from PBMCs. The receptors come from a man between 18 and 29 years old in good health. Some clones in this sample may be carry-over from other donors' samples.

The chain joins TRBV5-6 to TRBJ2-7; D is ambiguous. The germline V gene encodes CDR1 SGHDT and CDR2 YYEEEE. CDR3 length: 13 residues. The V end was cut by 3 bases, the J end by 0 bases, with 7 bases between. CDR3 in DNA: TGTGCCAGCAGCTGGGCGGCCTCCTACGAGCAGTACTTC. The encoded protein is CASSWAASYEQYF. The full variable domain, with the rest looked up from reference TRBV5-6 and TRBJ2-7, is DAGVTQSPTHLIKTRGQQVTLRCSPKSGHDTVSWYQQALGQGPQFIFQYYEEEERQRGNFPDRFSGHQFPNYSSELNVNALLLGDSALYLCASSWAASYEQYFGPGTRLTVT.

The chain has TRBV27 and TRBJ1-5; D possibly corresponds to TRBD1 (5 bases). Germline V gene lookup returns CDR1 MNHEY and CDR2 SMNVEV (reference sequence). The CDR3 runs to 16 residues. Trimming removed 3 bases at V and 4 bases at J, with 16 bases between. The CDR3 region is CASSLSGSGSNQPQHF. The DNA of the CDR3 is TGTGCCAGCAGTTTGTCGGGATCAGGGTCTAATCAGCCCCAGCATTTT.

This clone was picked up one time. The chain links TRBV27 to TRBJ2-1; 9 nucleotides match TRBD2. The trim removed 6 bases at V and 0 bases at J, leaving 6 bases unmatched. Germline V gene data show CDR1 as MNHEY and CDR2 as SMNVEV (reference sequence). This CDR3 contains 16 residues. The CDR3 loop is CASRAGGQGSYNEQFF. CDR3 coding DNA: TGTGCCAGCAGGGCGGGAGGGCAAGGCTCCTACAATGAGCAGTTCTTC.

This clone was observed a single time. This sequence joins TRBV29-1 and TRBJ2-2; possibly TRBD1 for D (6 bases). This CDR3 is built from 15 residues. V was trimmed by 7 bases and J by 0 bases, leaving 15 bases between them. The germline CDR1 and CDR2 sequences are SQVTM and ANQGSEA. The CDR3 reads CSANPTGSNTGELFF. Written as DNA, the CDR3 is TGCAGCGCAAACCCGACAGGCTCGAACACCGGGGAGCTGTTTTTT.

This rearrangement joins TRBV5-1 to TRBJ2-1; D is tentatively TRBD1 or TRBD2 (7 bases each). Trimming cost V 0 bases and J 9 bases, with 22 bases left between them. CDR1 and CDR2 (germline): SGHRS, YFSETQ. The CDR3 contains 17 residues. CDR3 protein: CASSLVLAGPGGGEQFF. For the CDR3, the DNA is TGCGCCAGCAGCTTGGTTTTAGCGGGCCCAGGGGGAGGTGAGCAGTTCTTC.

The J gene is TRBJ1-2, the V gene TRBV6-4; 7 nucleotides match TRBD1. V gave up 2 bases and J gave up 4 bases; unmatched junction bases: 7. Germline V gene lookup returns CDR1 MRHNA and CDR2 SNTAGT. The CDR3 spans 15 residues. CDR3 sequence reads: CASSDRRDRVYGYTF. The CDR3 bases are TGTGCCAGCAGTGACCGTCGGGACAGAGTCTATGGCTACACCTTC.

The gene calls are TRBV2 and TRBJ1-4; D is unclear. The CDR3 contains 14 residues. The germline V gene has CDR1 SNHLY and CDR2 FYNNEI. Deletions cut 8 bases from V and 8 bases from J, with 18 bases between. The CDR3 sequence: CASYVGDKGEKLFF. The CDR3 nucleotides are TGTGCCAGCTACGTCGGGGATAAAGGGGAAAAACTGTTTTTT.

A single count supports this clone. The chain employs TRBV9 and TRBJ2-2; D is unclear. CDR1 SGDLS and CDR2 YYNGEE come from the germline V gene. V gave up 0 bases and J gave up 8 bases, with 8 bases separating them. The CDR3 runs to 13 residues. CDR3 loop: CASSVALRGELFF. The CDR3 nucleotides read TGTGCCAGCAGCGTAGCTCTCCGAGGGGAGCTGTTTTTT.

CDR3 amino acids: CASSLAGTNYGYTF. CDR3 DNA: TGCGCCAGCAGCTTGGCGGGAACTAACTATGGCTACACCTTC. This rearrangement joins TRBV5-1 to TRBJ1-2, with D unclear. The CDR3 extends over 14 amino acids. Per the germline V gene, CDR1 is SGHRS and CDR2 is YFSETQ. The V end was cut by 0 bases, the J end by 0 bases, with 6 bases between. The variable domain in full, completed from reference TRBV5-1 and TRBJ1-2, reads KAGVTQTPRYLIKTRGQQVTLSCSPISGHRSVSWYQQTPGQGLQFLFEYFSETQRNKGNFPGRFSGRQFSNSRSEMNVSTLELGDSALYLCASSLAGTNYGYTFGSGTRLTVV.

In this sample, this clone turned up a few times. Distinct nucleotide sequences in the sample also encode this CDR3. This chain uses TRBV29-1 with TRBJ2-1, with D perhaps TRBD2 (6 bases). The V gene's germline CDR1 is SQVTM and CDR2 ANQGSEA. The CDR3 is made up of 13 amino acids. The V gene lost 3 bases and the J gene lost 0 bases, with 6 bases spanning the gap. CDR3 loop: CSVDGSSYNEQFF. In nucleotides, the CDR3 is TGCAGCGTTGACGGGAGCTCCTACAATGAGCAGTTCTTC.

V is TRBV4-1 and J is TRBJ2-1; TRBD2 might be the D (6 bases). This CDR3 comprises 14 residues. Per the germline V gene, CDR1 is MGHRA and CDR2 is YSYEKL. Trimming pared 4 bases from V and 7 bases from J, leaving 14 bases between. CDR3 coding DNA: TGCGCCAGCAGCCCCCGTATCCGGGGGAATGAGCAGTTCTTC. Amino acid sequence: CASSPRIRGNEQFF.

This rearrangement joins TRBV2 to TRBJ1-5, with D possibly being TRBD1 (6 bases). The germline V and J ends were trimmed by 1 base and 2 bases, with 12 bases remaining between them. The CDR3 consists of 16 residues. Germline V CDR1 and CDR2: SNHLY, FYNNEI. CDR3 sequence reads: CASSEETGWGNQPQHF. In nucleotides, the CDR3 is TGTGCCAGCAGTGAAGAAACAGGGTGGGGCAATCAGCCCCAGCATTTT.

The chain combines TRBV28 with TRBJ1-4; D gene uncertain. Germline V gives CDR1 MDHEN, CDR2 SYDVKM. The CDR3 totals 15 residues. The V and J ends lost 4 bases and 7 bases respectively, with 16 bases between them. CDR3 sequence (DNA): TGTGCCAGCAGTTCCCGACACTCTGAAGGTGAAAAACTGTTTTTT. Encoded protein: CASSSRHSEGEKLFF.

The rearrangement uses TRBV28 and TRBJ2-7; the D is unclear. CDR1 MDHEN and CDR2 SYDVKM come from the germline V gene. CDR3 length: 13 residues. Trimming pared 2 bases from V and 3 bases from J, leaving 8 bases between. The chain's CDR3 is CASSLARFYEQYF. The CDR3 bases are TGTGCCAGCAGTTTAGCCAGATTCTACGAGCAGTACTTC.

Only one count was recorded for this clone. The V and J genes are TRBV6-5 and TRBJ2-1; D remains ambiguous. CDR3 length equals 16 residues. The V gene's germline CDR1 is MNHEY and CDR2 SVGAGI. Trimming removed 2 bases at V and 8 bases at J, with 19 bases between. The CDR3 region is CASSYPYKGPSYEQFF. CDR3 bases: TGTGCCAGCAGTTACCCATACAAGGGTCCTTCCTATGAGCAGTTCTTC.

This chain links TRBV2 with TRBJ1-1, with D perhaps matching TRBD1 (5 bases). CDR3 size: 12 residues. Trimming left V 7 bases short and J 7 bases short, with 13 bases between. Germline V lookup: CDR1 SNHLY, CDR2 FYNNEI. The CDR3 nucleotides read TGTGCCAGCACAGAAGGGGACGGTGAAGCTTTCTTT. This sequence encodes CASTEGDGEAFF.

The CDR3 sequence is CASSQETSGGISYNEQFF. In DNA, the CDR3 is TGTGCCAGCAGCCAAGAAACTAGCGGGGGGATCTCCTACAATGAGCAGTTCTTC. V is TRBV4-2 and J is TRBJ2-1, with TRBD2 matching over 12 bases. V lost 0 bases to trimming and J lost 0 bases; unmatched junction nucleotides: 3. The germline CDR1 and CDR2 sequences are LGHNA and YNFKEQ. The CDR3 length is 18 residues.

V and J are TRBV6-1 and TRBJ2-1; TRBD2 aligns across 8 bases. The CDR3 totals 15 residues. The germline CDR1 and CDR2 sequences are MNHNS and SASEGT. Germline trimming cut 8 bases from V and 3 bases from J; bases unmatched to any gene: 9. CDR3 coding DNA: TGTGCCAGCCGCTACGGACTAGCACTCTACAATGAGCAGTTCTTC. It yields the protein CASRYGLALYNEQFF.

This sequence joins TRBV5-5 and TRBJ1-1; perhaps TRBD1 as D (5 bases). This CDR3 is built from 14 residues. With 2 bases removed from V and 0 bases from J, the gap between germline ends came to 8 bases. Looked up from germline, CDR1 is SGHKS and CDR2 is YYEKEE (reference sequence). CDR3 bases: TGTGCCAGCAGCTTCGACAGAGTGAACACTGAAGCTTTCTTT. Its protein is CASSFDRVNTEAFF.

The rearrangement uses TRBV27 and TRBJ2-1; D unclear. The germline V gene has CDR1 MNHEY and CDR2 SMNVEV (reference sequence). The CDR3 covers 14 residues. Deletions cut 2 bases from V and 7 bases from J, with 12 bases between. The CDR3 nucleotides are TGTGCCAGCAGTTTAGAAGGAACTTCGAATGAGCAGTTCTTC. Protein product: CASSLEGTSNEQFF.